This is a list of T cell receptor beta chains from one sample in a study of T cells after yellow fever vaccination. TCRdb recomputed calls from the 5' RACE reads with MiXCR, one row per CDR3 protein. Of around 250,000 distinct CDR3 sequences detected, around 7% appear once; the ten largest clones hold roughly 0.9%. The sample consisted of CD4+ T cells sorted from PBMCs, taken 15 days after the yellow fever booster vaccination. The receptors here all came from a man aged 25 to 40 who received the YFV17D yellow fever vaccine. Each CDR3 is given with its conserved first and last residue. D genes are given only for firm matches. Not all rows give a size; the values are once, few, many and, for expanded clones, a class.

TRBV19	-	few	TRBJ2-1	TGTGCCAGTAGTATAAGGGGAGCGGAGGGTGAGCAGTTCTTC	CASSIRGAEGEQFF
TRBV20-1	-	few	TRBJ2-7	TGCAGTGCTAGCCCCCCTCAACCCTACGAGCAGTACTTC	CSASPPQPYEQYF
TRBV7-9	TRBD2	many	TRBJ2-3	TGTGCCAGCAGCTTTGCTAGCGGGGGAGTGGATACGCAGTATTTT	CASSFASGGVDTQYF
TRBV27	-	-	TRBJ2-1	TGTGCCAGCAGTTTATGGACCCAGCATGAGCAGTTCTTC	CASSLWTQHEQFF
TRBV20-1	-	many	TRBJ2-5	TGCAGTGCTAGGGTTTTAGAGACCCAGTACTTC	CSARVLETQYF
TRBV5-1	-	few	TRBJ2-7	TGCGCCAGCAGCTTGGCTCCAGGTTCACCCTACGAGCAGTACTTC	CASSLAPGSPYEQYF
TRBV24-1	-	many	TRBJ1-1	TGTGCCACCAGTGATGCAATATCTAAAGCTTTCTTT	CATSDAISKAFF
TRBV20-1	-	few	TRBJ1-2	TGCAGTGCTAGAGATAGGGGCCTCTATGGCTACACCTTC	CSARDRGLYGYTF
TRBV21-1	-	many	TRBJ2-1	TGTGCCAGCAGCAAAGCGACGCTAGCGGGAGGTCACAATGAGCAGTTCTTC	CASSKATLAGGHNEQFF
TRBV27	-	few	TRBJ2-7	TGTGCCAGCAGACCCTCACTGCTAGCAGTATACGAGCAGTACTTC	CASRPSLLAVYEQYF
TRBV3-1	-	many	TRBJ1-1	TGTGCCAGCAGCCAAGGGGGGGGGACCACTGAAGCTTTCTTT	CASSQGGGTTEAFF
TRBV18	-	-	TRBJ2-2	TGTGCCAGCTCACCACTATCCGGGGAGCTGTTTTTT	CASSPLSGELFF
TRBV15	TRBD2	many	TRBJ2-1	TGTGCCACCAGCAGAGTTAGCGGGGAGATAGATGAGCAGTTCTTC	CATSRVSGEIDEQFF
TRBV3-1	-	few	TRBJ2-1	TGTGCCTCCACCCAAGTACTGCGGACTCGGAGCTCCTACAATGAGCAGTTCTTC	CASTQVLRTRSSYNEQFF
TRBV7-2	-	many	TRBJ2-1	TGTGCCAGCAGCGATCTCCGCGTTGAGCAGTTCTTC	CASSDLRVEQFF
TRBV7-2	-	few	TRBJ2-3	TGTGCCAGCAGCTTAGAGGGGTCTGCGCAGTATTTT	CASSLEGSAQYF
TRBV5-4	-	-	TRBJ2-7	TGTGCCAGCAGCTTTAGGAGGGAGCAGTACTTC	CASSFRREQYF